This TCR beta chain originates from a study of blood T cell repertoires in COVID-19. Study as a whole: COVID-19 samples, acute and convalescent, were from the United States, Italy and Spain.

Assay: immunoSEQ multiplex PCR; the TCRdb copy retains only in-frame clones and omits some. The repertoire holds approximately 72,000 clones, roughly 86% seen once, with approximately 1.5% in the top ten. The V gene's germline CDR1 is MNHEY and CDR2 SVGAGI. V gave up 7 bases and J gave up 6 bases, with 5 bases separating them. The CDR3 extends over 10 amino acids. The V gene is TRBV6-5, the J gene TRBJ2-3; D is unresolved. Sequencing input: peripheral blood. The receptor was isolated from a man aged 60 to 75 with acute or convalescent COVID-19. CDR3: CASTRDTQYF. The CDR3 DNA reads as TGTGCCAGCACCCGGGATACGCAGTATTTT.